Below, 23 T cell receptor beta chains from the same sample are listed, as sequenced in a study of OX40 agonist ivuxolimab in advanced cancers. TCRdb keeps only in-frame clones here, not all; method: immunoSEQ multiplex PCR. This sample has fewer than 45,000 clones; around nine tenths occur once, and the top ten carry around an eighth. The sequenced sample was CD4+ or CD8+ T cells sorted from blood, obtained in a trial of the OX40 agonist ivuxolimab. The receptors were gathered from an adult with an advanced solid tumor such as melanoma, head and neck, liver or kidney cancer.

The CDR3 nucleotides are TGTGCCAGCACCAAGGGGGAGGTAGGAACTGAAGCTTTCTTT. Its protein product is CASTKGEVGTEAFF. The chain employs TRBV16 and TRBJ1-1, with D possibly being TRBD1 (6 bases). V was clipped by 7 bases and J by 5 bases, with 17 bases between them. In germline, CDR1 is KGHSY, CDR2 FQNENV. The CDR3 sequence is 14 residues long.

The chain uses TRBV5-4 and TRBJ2-7; possible D gene TRBD2, 5 bases. The germline V and J ends were trimmed by 2 bases and 2 bases, with 8 bases remaining between them. The CDR3 consists of 13 residues. The germline V gene encodes CDR1 SGHNT and CDR2 YYREEE (reference sequence). CDR3 sequence reads: CASSFGVTYEQYF. CDR3 DNA: TGTGCCAGCAGCTTCGGGGTCACCTACGAGCAGTACTTC.

The rearrangement joins TRBV30 to TRBJ2-7; 10 bases fit TRBD1. V was pared by 1 base and J by 3 bases, with 3 bases of the junction left unmatched. The CDR3 contains 14 residues. CDR1 and CDR2 from the germline V gene are GTSNPN and SVGIG (reference sequence). This CDR3 reads CAWSEGTGDYEQYF. The CDR3 DNA reads TGTGCCTGGAGTGAAGGGACAGGGGACTACGAGCAGTACTTC.

The rearrangement links TRBV6-6 to TRBJ2-7; no clear D. The CDR3 loop spans 15 amino acids. V gave up 6 bases and J gave up 4 bases, with 19 bases separating them. The germline V gene has CDR1 MNHNY and CDR2 SVGAGI (reference sequence). The CDR3 DNA reads TGTGCCAGCAGCGATCCTCGAGGATATGGGTACGAGCAGTACTTC. The encoded protein is CASSDPRGYGYEQYF.

This chain joins TRBV11-2 and TRBJ2-7; D is undetermined. Deletions cut 7 bases from V and 9 bases from J, with 16 bases between. This CDR3 has 12 residues. Germline V gene sequence: CDR1 SGHAT, CDR2 FQNNGV. The CDR3 spells CASNQGPLGQYF. The CDR3 DNA follows: TGTGCCAGCAATCAAGGGCCCTTAGGGCAGTACTTC.

The chain is built from TRBV27 and TRBJ1-2, with 11 positions matching TRBD1. Per germline, CDR1 MNHEY and CDR2 SMNVEV (reference sequence). The CDR3 contains 16 residues. V shed 3 bases and J 2 bases; nucleotides not matched to a gene: 5. The CDR3 DNA follows: TGTGCCAGCAGTTTCTATCGGACAGGGGGCAACTATGGCTACACCTTC. Its translation is CASSFYRTGGNYGYTF.

The CDR3 DNA sequence: TGTGCCATAGAGGGACAGGGGGCCACCGGGGAGCTGTTTTTT. Residues: CAIEGQGATGELFF. The V gene is TRBV10-3, the J gene TRBJ2-2; 12 bases line up with TRBD1. Germline assignment: CDR1 ENHRY and CDR2 SYGVKD. The CDR3 sequence is 14 residues long. The V and J ends lost 9 bases and 4 bases, in that order; junction bases with no gene match: 3.

The rearrangement joins TRBV27 to TRBJ2-7; D possibly corresponds to TRBD1 (6 bases). From germline, CDR1 is MNHEY and CDR2 SMNVEV (reference sequence). This CDR3 is built from 15 residues. V was cut by 5 bases and J by 2 bases, with 16 bases left in between. This CDR3 reads CASSLSGTLTYEQYF. The CDR3, as DNA: TGTGCCAGCAGTCTTTCCGGGACATTAACCTACGAGCAGTACTTC.

The chain carries TRBV10-2 and TRBJ2-1; 7 bases are a match to TRBD1. This CDR3 has 15 amino acids. Germline loops: CDR1 WSHSY, CDR2 SAAADI. V lost 2 bases to trimming and J lost 3 bases; unmatched junction nucleotides: 4. CDR3 nucleotides: TGCGCCAGCAGTGAGGACAGGGTCGGCTACAATGAGCAGTTCTTC. Amino acids: CASSEDRVGYNEQFF.

The chain has TRBV15 and TRBJ2-5; D is unresolved. Trimming left V 1 base short and J 5 bases short, with 8 bases between. The length of the CDR3 is 13 residues. Germline CDR1 LNHNV, CDR2 YYDKDF (reference sequence). The CDR3 DNA reads TGTGCCACCAGCAGAGGGGTTGCCGAGACCCAGTACTTC. This gives the protein CATSRGVAETQYF.

This clone appeared a single time. The J gene is TRBJ1-1, the V gene TRBV11-2; D perhaps matches TRBD1 (6 bases). CDR3 length: 15 residues. The V and J ends lost 9 bases and 4 bases respectively, with 21 bases between them. CDR1 is SGHAT and CDR2 is FQNNGV in the germline V gene. This chain's CDR3 is CARKRRGRGITEAFF. The CDR3, as DNA: TGTGCCAGGAAGCGCCGGGGGCGAGGTATCACTGAAGCTTTCTTT.

This clone was recorded only once. V gene TRBV28 combines with J gene TRBJ1-5, with 8 bases lining up with TRBD1. This CDR3 has 15 amino acids. Trimming took 3 bases from V and 6 from J; bases not matched to a gene: 7. The V gene's germline CDR1 is MDHEN and CDR2 SYDVKM. The CDR3 reads CASSFYSGGGQPQHF. CDR3 nucleotides: TGTGCCAGCAGTTTTTATTCAGGGGGCGGTCAGCCCCAGCATTTT.

This chain uses TRBV19 with TRBJ2-5; D unresolved. Gene TRBJ2-7 matches the end of the DNA better, so the J call may be wrong. This CDR3 contains 15 residues. Germline CDR1 LNHDA, CDR2 SQIVND (reference sequence). This CDR3 is CASSMGSAVVLEQYF. In DNA form, the CDR3 reads TGTGCCAGTAGTATGGGAAGCGCTGTGGTTCTCGAGCAGTACTTC.

This clone is labeled as medium-sized. The rearrangement joins TRBV6-6 to TRBJ1-3; D remains unclear. CDR1 MNHNY and CDR2 SVGAGI come from the germline V gene (reference sequence). The germline V and J ends were trimmed by 6 bases and 9 bases, with 9 bases remaining between them. This CDR3 is built from 11 residues. The CDR3 spells CASRGGATIYF. The DNA of the CDR3 is TGTGCCAGCAGAGGAGGTGCCACCATATATTTT.

The rearrangement uses TRBV27 and TRBJ2-2; D possibly corresponds to TRBD1 (5 bases). CDR3 length: 14 residues. Germline V gives CDR1 MNHEY, CDR2 SMNVEV (reference sequence). V was pared by 0 bases and J by 6 bases, with 8 bases between. CDR3 bases: TGTGCCAGCAGTTTATCGCAGGGTTCCGGGGAGCTGTTTTTT. Translating it yields CASSLSQGSGELFF.

The genes are TRBV28 and TRBJ2-1; possibly TRBD1 or TRBD2 for D (6 bases each). The V gene's germline CDR1 is MDHEN and CDR2 SYDVKM. There are 15 residues in the CDR3. The V end lost 9 bases, the J end lost 4 bases, and 19 bases lay between the germline ends. The CDR3 sequence is CASRRGRGLYNEQFF. CDR3 nucleotides: TGTGCCAGTAGGAGGGGCAGGGGCCTGTACAATGAGCAGTTCTTC. Variable domain in full (rest from reference TRBV28 and TRBJ2-1): DVKVTQSSRYLVKRTGEKVFLECVQDMDHENMFWYRQDPGLGLRLIYFSYDVKMKEKGDIPEGYSVSREKKERFSLILESASTNQTSMYLCASRRGRGLYNEQFFGPGTRLTVL.

V and J are TRBV13 and TRBJ2-1; 7 bases line up with TRBD1. The CDR3 contains 15 residues. V lost 2 bases and J lost 9; bases outside the gene matches: 10. CDR1 and CDR2 (germline): PRHDT, FYEKMQ (reference sequence). The CDR3 reads CASSLPSGGGGEQFF. The DNA for the CDR3 is TGTGCCAGCAGCTTACCCTCAGGGGGTGGGGGTGAGCAGTTCTTC.

The chain is built from TRBV7-9 and TRBJ2-2, with TRBD2 matching over 7 bases. V was pared by 5 bases and J by 2 bases, with 2 bases of the junction left unmatched. Germline CDR1 SEHNR, CDR2 FQNEAQ (reference sequence). The CDR3 loop spans 14 amino acids. CDR3 nucleotide sequence: TGTGCCAGCAGCGGGACTACAAACACCGGGGAGCTGTTTTTT. This sequence encodes CASSGTTNTGELFF.

The gene calls are TRBV29-1 and TRBJ2-5; no firm D call. Germline V gives CDR1 SQVTM, CDR2 ANQGSEA. V dropped 4 bases and J dropped 0 bases, with 6 bases sitting between them. CDR3 length: 12 residues. This CDR3 reads CSVVEYQETQYF. The CDR3 bases are TGCAGCGTTGTTGAGTACCAAGAGACCCAGTACTTC.

The J gene is TRBJ2-1, the V gene TRBV19; TRBD2 aligns across 11 bases. The ends lost 5 bases at V and 14 bases at J; junction bases unmatched: 14. The CDR3 is made up of 15 amino acids. Germline V CDR1 and CDR2: LNHDA, SQIVND (reference sequence). The CDR3 coding sequence is TGTGCCAGTAGTCCTTCCCTTAGCGGGGGGGCGAGGAAGTTCTTC. Translated: CASSPSLSGGARKFF.

The chain couples TRBV2 to TRBJ1-5; weak D call: TRBD1 (5 bases). There are 15 residues in the CDR3. The germline V gene encodes CDR1 SNHLY and CDR2 FYNNEI. V shed 6 bases and J shed 1 base, with 13 bases lying between them. The CDR3 DNA is TGTGCCAGCAGGGGATTGGGGGGAAGCAATCAGCCCCAGCATTTT. Its protein product is CASRGLGGSNQPQHF.

The chain carries TRBV5-6 and TRBJ2-5; D perhaps matches TRBD1 (5 bases). Trimming removed 0 bases from V and 5 bases from J, with 11 bases in between. Germline V gene data show CDR1 as SGHDT and CDR2 as YYEEEE. This CDR3 region has 14 residues. The CDR3 loop is CASSLAGLWETQYF. CDR3 bases: TGTGCCAGCAGCTTGGCAGGGTTATGGGAGACCCAGTACTTC.

This rearrangement joins TRBV6-1 to TRBJ2-7; D is unclear. Trimming left V 8 bases short and J 5 bases short, with 22 bases between. There are 15 residues in the CDR3. CDR1 and CDR2 from the germline V gene are MNHNS and SASEGT. CDR3 nucleotide sequence: TGTGCCAGCTACGCCACAGATCCTTATGGGGACGAGCAGTACTTC. Its protein is CASYATDPYGDEQYF.